This T cell receptor (beta chain) appears in the sequencing data of a study of T cells after yellow fever vaccination. Across the study: For low cell numbers, libraries were made with SMART-Seq v4 Ultra Low Input. Regarding the study as a whole: After the booster, about 95% of CD4 and about nine tenths of CD8 primary-response clones were re-detected.

CDR1 and CDR2 from the germline V gene are SNHLY and FYNNEI. The CDR3 spans 16 residues. V shed 4 bases and J shed 1 base, with 13 bases lying between them. Turning to this clonotype: Its antigen is still unknown.

MiXCR, applied by TCRdb to the 5' RACE reads, yields one record per CDR3 protein. This sample has some 160,000 distinct CDR3 sequences, with around 9.3% found just once. The TCR sequence derives from a man aged 18 to 29 who received the YFV17D yellow fever vaccine. V usage is TRBV2 and J usage is TRBJ2-2; D is unclear. The sample was CD8+ T cells sorted from PBMCs, taken 45 days after the yellow fever booster vaccination. CDR3 loop: CASSGDAAKNTGELFF. CDR3 coding DNA: TGTGCCAGCAGTGGAGACGCGGCAAAGAACACCGGGGAGCTGTTTTTT.